This T cell receptor (beta chain) was identified during a study of shared clonotypes between healthy human individuals (TCRdb year 2020). About the investigation overall: The cohort comprised a couple of women and a few men aged 18 to 49 years. Between about 0.85 and 9.5 billion PBMCs per donor were obtained by leukapheresis. Different laboratories and diverse techniques were used to prepare libraries and sequence TCR repertoires, to increase sequencing depth and limit assay-specific biases. Per donor, three plates each were used for CD4 naive and CD4 memory, two for CD8 naive, and one for CD8 memory. The study deeply sequenced blood TCR repertoires of about 5 healthy adults to estimate repertoire size and the extent of clonotype sharing between individuals. The paper's findings and limits, for the study overall: Compared with non-shared clonotypes, clonotypes shared by all four sorted-subset donors had higher generation probabilities. About 5% of naive CD4, 3.5% of naive CD8, approximately 2% of memory CD4, and roughly 0.4% of memory CD8 clonotypes were shared across several donors. Sampling was restricted to blood, and TCR repertoires in tissues likely differ from the TCR repertoires found in blood. Estimated clonotype richness was generally larger for naive than for memory subsets. The small number of donors limited the genetic and exposure-history diversity represented. Pairwise subsampling led to the expectation that sequencing depth would affect the degree of clonotype sharing among donors. Even with the large sequencing depth, rarefaction of the sorted-subset datasets indicated that sequencing was incomplete.

The CDR3 holds 15 amino acids from the cysteine to the phenylalanine. This entry keeps only the CDR3 DNA: 45 bases, framed from base 1. CDR1 and CDR2, looked up from the germline V gene, are MDHEN and SYDVKM. Ends trimmed: V by 6 bases, J by 6 bases; bases unmatched to a gene: 8. About this clone itself: Its cognate antigen has yet to be identified. The sample holds no much larger clone one base away, and base qualities are not on file.

Donors were healthy HIV-negative adults with no recently reported acute infections or vaccinations. All donors were Caucasian adults living in Nashville, Tennessee, USA. CD4+ T cells were enriched by magnetic negative selection; naive cells were then positively selected on CD45RA, and the negative fraction formed the memory subset. Blood was collected by leukapheresis, and PBMCs were isolated by Ficoll-Histopaque density gradient centrifugation and then cryopreserved in liquid nitrogen vapor phase. Analytical flow cytometry was used to check the purity and quantity of each magnetically sorted T cell population. From each sorted fraction, genomic DNA was isolated and quantified by UV absorbance on a Nanodrop 2000c. Using the deep immunoSEQ assay, multiplex PCR amplified TCR CDR3 regions from genomic DNA. For each cell subset, the extracted genomic DNA was distributed evenly across all wells of several immunoSEQ 96-well plates, and each plate served as one replicate. Each replicate PCR for sorted subsets received roughly 200 ng genomic DNA, equal to roughly 33,000 T cell genomes. Purified libraries were quantified with a Qubit 3.0 fluorometer, sized on a Bioanalyzer 2100, and re-quantified with the KAPA Library Quantification kit. Every immunoSEQ 96-well plate was sequenced on a separate single-read 150-cycle Illumina NextSeq 550 flow cell. The authors' pipeline ran thus. The immunoSEQ output contained only junctional sequences without quality scores, so filtering could not match that applied to full-length reads. Sequences were annotated with PyIR, a Python wrapper for IgBLAST v1.9, and V/J genes and CDR3 were assigned using IMGT germline references. Reads were filtered out if the reads had weak V/J assignments (E-value above 1e-6), no CDR3, stop codons, out-of-frame junctions, or ambiguous translated residues. V3J clonotypes were defined as sequences sharing an identical inferred V gene, J gene, and CDR3 amino acid sequence. Percentage overlap between repertoires was computed as shared unique clonotypes divided by the size of the smaller repertoire. RTK rarefaction, the Chao1 estimator, and Recon v2.1 estimates of unobserved clonotypes were used to assess repertoire richness. For all TCRbeta clonotypes obtained by the gDNA method from a handful of donors, generation probabilities were computed with OLGA. In its TCRdb copy, this immuneACCESS table keeps in-frame sequences only and misses some clones. Where compared with another copy, unresolved V genes explain less than half of these, and the others have no known cause. The DNA was the basis for D and trimming; V, J and clone size are from that table. A total of roughly 1,600,000 clones appear in this sample, just under 99% of them only once. The top ten clonotypes cover approximately 0.38% of the sample.

The receptor comes from a man younger than 45 in good health. The rearranged segments are TRBV28 and TRBJ2-1; 10 bases in the junction line up with TRBD2. What was sequenced was naive CD4+ T cells sorted from blood. In the paper's terms, the cell subset or site label means: CD45RA+ positively selected. The nucleotides read TGTGCCAGCAGCCCCAGGACTAGCGGCCGCAATGAGCAGTTCTTC. Its protein product is CASSPRTSGRNEQFF.